Included here is one TCR beta chain sequence, with context. Its antigen is not known. Measured with immunoSEQ multiplex PCR; TCRdb has only the in-frame clones, and not every one. The sample lists 150,000 or so clones, 84% occurring once. This entry is derived from a study of cytotoxic CD8 clonotypes in ibrutinib-treated CLL. Looking at the study overall: Included were about 11 relapsed/refractory and about 14 treatment-naive patients, of whom some 18 were IGHV unmutated.

Study-level findings and limits: Measured clonality at baseline was greater than in age-matched healthy donors and tracked with circulating CD8+ T-cell counts.

This CDR3 is built from 16 residues. Germline V CDR1 and CDR2: SNHLY, FYNNEI. With 9 bases clipped from V and 2 bases from J, the junction kept 9 bases outside the gene matches. V usage is TRBV2 and J usage is TRBJ2-3; 12 bases are shared with TRBD2. Sequencing was performed on PBMCs, taken after 24 months of ibrutinib treatment. The sequence was collected from a human donor with chronic lymphocytic leukemia. The CDR3 DNA reads TGTGCCAGTCAAGGGGGACTAGCGGGCCCCACAGATACGCAGTATTTT. Encoded protein: CASQGGLAGPTDTQYF.